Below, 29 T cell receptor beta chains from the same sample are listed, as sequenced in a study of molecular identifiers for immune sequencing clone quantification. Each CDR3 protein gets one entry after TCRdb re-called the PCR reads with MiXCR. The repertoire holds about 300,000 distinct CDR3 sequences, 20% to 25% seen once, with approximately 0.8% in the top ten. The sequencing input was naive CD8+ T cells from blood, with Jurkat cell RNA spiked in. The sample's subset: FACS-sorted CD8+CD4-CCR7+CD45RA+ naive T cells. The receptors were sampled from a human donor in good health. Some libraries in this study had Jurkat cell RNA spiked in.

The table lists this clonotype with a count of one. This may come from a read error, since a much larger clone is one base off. In DNA, the CDR3 is TGTGCCAGCAGCTTGGGGGCCCTTAATGAAAAACTGGTTTTT. Residues: CASSLGALNEKLVF. V usage is TRBV5-6 and J usage is TRBJ1-4; D is ambiguous. The CDR3 contains 14 residues. In germline, CDR1 is SGHDT, CDR2 YYEEEE.

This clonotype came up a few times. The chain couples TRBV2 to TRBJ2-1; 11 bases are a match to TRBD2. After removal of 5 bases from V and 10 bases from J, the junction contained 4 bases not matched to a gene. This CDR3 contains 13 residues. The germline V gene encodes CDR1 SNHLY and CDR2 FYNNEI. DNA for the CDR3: TGTGCCAGCAGTTTAGCGGGAGGGCAGGAGCAGTTCTTC. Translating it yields CASSLAGGQEQFF.

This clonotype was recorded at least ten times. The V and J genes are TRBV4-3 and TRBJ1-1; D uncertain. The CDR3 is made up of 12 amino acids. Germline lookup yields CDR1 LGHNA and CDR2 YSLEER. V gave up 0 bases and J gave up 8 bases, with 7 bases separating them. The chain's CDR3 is CASSQDRAEAFF. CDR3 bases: TGCGCCAGCAGCCAAGATAGGGCAGAAGCTTTCTTT.

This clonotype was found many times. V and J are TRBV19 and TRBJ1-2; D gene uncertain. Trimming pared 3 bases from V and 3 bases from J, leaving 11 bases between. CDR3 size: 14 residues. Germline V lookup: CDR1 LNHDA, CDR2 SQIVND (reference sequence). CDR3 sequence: CASSIGPADYGYTF. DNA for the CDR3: TGTGCCAGTAGTATTGGGCCAGCGGACTATGGCTACACCTTC.

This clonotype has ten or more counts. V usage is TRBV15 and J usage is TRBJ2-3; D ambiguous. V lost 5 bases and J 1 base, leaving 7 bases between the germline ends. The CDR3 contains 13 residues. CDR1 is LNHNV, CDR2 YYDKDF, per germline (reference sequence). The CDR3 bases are TGTGCCACCAGCGAGGCGGGCACAGATACGCAGTATTTT. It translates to CATSEAGTDTQYF.

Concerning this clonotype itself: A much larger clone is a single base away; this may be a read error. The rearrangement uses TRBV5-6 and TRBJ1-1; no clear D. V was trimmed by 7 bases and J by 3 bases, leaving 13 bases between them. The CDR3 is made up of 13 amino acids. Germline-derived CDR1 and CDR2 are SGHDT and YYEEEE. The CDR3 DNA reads TGTGCCAGCGGCTCCACAAGGGACACTGAAGCTTTCTTT. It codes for CASGSTRDTEAFF. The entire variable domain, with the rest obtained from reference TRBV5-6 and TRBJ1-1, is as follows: DAGVTQSPTHLIKTRGQQVTLRCSPKSGHDTVSWYQQALGQGPQFIFQYYEEEERQRGNFPDRFSGHQFPNYSSELNVNALLLGDSALYLCASGSTRDTEAFFGQGTRLTVV.

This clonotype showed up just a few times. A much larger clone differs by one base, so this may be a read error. Here the CDR3 reads CACSPRAIIADTQYF. DNA for the CDR3: TGTGCCTGCAGCCCGAGGGCGATAATCGCAGATACGCAGTATTTT. V is TRBV7-9 and J is TRBJ2-3; perhaps TRBD2 as D (5 bases). The germline CDR1 and CDR2 sequences are SEHNR and FQNEAQ (reference sequence). The CDR3 contains 15 residues. Drawing the rest from reference TRBV7-9 and TRBJ2-3, the complete variable domain is DTGVSQNPRHKITKRGQNVTFRCDPISEHNRLYWYRQTLGQGPEFLTYFQNEAQLEKSRLLSDRFSAERPKGSFSTLEIQRTEQGDSAMYLCACSPRAIIADTQYFGPGTRLTVL.

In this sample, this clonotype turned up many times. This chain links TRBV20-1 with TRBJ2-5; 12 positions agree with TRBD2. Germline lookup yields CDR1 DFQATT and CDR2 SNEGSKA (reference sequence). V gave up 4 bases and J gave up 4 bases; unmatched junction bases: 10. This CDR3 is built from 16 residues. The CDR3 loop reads CSATGASGRAPETQYF. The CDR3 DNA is TGCAGTGCTACAGGGGCTAGCGGGAGGGCCCCAGAGACCCAGTACTTC.

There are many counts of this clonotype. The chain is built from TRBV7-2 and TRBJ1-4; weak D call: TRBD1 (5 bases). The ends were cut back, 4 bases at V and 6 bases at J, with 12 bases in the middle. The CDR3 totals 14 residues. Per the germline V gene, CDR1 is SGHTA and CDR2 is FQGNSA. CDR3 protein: CASSSNRMDEKLFF. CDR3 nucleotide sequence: TGTGCCAGCAGCTCAAACAGGATGGATGAAAAACTGTTTTTT.

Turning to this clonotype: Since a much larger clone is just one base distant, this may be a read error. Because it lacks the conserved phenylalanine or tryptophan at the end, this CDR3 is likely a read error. CDR3: CSARVPVTGPHRGYTL. In DNA form, the CDR3 reads TGCAGTGCTAGAGTTCCGGTAACAGGTCCCCATAGGGGCTACACCCTC. The V and J genes are TRBV20-1 and TRBJ1-2; the D gene is possibly TRBD1 (5 bases). V lost 1 base and J lost 8, with 23 bases in between. CDR1 is DFQATT, CDR2 SNEGSKA, per germline (reference sequence). The CDR3 runs 16 residues.

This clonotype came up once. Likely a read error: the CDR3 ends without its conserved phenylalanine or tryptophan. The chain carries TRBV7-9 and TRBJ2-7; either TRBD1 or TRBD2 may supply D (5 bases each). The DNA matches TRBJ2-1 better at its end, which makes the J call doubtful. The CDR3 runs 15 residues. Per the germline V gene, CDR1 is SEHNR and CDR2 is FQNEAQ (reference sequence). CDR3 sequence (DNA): TGTGCCAGCAGCCCAGAGCCGAGCAACCGGGGCGAGCAGTTCATC. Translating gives CASSPEPSNRGEQFI.

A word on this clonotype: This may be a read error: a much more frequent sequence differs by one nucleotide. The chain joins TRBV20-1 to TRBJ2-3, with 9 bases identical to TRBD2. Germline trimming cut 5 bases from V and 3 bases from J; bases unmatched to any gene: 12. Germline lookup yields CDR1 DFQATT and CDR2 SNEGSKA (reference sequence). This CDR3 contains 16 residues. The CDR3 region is CSAGPSTSGRTDTQYF. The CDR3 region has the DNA TGCAGTGCTGGACCTTCAACTAGCGGGCGGACAGATACGCAGTATTTT.

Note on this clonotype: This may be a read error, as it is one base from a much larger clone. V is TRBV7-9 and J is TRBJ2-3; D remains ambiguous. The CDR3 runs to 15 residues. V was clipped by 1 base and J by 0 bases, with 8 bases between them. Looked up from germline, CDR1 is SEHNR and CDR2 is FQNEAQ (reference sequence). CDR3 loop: CASSLESTSTDTQYF. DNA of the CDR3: TGTGCCAGCAGCTTAGAGTCAACTAGCACAGATACGCAGTATTTT.

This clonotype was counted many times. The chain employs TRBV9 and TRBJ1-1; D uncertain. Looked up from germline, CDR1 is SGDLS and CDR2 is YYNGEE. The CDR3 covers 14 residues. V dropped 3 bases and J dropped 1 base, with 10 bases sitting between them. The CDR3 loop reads CASSAGQTNTEAFF. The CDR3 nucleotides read TGTGCCAGCAGCGCTGGGCAGACGAACACTGAAGCTTTCTTT.

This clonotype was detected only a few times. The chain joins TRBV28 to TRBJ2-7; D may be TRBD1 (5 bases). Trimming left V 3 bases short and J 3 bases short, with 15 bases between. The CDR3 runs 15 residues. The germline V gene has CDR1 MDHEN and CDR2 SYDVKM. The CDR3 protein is CASSFRWKQVYEQYF. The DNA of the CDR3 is TGTGCCAGCAGTTTCAGGTGGAAACAGGTCTACGAGCAGTACTTC.

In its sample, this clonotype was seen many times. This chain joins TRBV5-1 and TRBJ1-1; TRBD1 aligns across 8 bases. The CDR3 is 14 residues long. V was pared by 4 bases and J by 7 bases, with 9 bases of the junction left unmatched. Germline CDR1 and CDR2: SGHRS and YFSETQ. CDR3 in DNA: TGCGCCAGCAGCACCACAGGGGGGGAGATTGAAGCTTTCTTT. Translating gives CASSTTGGEIEAFF.

Here the CDR3 DNA reads TGTGCCAGCAGCTTGGGGCCCCTAGCGGGAGCAGATACGCAGTATTTT. Translated: CASSLGPLAGADTQYF. The rearrangement uses TRBV11-2 and TRBJ2-3; TRBD2 matches at 10 bases. Germline loops: CDR1 SGHAT, CDR2 FQNNGV. The CDR3 length is 16 residues. V shed 3 bases and J 4 bases; nucleotides not matched to a gene: 7. The full variable domain, completed using reference TRBV11-2 and TRBJ2-3, is EAGVAQSPRYKIIEKRQSVAFWCNPISGHATLYWYQQILGQGPKLLIQFQNNGVVDDSQLPKDRFSAERLKGVDSTLKIQPAKLEDSAVYLCASSLGPLAGADTQYFGPGTRLTVL.

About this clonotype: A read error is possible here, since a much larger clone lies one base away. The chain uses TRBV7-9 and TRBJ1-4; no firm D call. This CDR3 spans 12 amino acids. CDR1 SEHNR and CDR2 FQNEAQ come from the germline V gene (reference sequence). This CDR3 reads CASSFTDEKLLF. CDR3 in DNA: TGTGCCAGCAGCTTCACCGATGAAAAACTGCTTTTT.

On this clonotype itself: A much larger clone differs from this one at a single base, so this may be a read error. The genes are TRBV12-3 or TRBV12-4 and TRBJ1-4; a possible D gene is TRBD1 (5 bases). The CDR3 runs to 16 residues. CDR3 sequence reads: CASSLGWQGTNGKLFF. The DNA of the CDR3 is TGTGCCAGCAGTTTAGGCTGGCAGGGCACTAATGGAAAACTGTTTTTT.

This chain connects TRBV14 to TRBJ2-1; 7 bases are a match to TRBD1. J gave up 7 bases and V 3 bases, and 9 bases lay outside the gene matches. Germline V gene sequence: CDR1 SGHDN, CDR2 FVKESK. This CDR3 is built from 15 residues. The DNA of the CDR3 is TGTGCCAGCAGCCATACAGGGGAAGTGTTTAATGAGCAGTTCTTC. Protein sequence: CASSHTGEVFNEQFF.

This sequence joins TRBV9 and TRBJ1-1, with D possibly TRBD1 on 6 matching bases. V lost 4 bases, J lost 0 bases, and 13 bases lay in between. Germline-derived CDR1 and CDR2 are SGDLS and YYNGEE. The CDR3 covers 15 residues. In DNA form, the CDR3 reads TGTGCCAGCAGCTTGGAGGACAGCATGAACACTGAAGCTTTCTTT. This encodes CASSLEDSMNTEAFF.

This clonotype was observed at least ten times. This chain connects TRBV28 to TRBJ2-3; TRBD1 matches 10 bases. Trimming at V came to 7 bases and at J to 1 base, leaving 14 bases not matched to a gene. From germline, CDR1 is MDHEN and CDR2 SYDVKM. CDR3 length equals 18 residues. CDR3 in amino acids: CASTEPSGTGDGTDTQYF. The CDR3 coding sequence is TGTGCCAGCACCGAACCCTCCGGGACAGGGGATGGCACAGATACGCAGTATTTT. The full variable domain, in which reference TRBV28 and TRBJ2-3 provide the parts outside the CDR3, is DVKVTQSSRYLVKRTGEKVFLECVQDMDHENMFWYRQDPGLGLRLIYFSYDVKMKEKGDIPEGYSVSREKKERFSLILESASTNQTSMYLCASTEPSGTGDGTDTQYFGPGTRLTVL.

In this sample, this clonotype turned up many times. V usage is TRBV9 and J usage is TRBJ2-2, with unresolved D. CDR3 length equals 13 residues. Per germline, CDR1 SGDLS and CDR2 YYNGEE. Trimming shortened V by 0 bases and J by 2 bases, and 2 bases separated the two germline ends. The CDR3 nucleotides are TGTGCCAGCAGCGTAGGTAACACCGGGGAGCTGTTTTTT. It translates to CASSVGNTGELFF.

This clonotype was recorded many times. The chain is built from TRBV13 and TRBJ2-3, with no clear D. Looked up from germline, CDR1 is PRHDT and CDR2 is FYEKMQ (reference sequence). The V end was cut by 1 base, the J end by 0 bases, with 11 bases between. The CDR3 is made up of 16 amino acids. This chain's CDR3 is CASSLAVPTSTDTQYF. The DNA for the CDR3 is TGTGCCAGCAGCTTAGCCGTACCCACTAGCACAGATACGCAGTATTTT.

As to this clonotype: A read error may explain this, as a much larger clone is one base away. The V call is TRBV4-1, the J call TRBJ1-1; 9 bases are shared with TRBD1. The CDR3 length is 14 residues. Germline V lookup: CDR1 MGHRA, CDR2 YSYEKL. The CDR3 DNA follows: TGCGACAGCAGCCAACCGGGACAGGGAGGTGAAGCTTTCTTT. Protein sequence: CDSSQPGQGGEAFF.

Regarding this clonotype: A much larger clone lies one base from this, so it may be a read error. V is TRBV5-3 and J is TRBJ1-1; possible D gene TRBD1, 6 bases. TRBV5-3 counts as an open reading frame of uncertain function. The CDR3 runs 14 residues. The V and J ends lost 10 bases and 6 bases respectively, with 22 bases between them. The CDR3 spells CAGSSRGGVPEAFF. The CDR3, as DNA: TGTGCCGGCAGCTCCCGGGGGGGCGTTCCTGAAGCTTTCTTT.

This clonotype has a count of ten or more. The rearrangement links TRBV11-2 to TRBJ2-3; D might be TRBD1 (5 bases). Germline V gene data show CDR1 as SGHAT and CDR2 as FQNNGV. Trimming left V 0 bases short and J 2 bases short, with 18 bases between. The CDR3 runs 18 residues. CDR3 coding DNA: TGTGCCAGCAGCTTAGATCATGGGGCAGGGCCATACACAGATACGCAGTATTTT. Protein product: CASSLDHGAGPYTDTQYF.

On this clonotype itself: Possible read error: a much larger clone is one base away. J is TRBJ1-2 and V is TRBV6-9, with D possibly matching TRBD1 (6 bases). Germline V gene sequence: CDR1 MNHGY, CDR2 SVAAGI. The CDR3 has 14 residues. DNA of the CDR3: TGTGCCAGCGATGGACAGCCAGCTAACTGTGGCTACACCTTC. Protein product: CASDGQPANCGYTF.

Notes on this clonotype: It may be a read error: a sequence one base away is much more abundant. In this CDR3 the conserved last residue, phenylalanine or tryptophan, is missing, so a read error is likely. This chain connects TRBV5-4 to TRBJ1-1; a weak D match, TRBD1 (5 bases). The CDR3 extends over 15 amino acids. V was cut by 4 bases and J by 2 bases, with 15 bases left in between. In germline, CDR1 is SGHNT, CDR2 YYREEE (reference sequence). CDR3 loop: CASSKTQGLNTEAFL. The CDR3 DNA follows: TGTGCCAGCAGCAAAACGCAGGGACTCAACACTGAAGCTTTCCTT.